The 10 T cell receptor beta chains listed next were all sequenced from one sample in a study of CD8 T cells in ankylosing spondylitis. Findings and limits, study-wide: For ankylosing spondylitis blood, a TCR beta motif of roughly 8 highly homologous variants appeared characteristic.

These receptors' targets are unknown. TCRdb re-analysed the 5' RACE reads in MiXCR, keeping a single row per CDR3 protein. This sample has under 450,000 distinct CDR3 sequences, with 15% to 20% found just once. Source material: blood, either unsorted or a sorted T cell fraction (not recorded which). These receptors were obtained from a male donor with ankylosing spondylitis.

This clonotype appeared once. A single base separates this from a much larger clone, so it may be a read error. The chain's CDR3 is CASSLGKGYEQFF. The CDR3 DNA is TGTGCCAGCAGTTTAGGTAAGGGGTATGAGCAGTTCTTC. The V and J genes are TRBV12-3 or TRBV12-4 and TRBJ2-1; D might be TRBD1 (5 bases). This CDR3 is built from 13 residues. V gave up 1 base and J gave up 8 bases, with 9 bases separating them.

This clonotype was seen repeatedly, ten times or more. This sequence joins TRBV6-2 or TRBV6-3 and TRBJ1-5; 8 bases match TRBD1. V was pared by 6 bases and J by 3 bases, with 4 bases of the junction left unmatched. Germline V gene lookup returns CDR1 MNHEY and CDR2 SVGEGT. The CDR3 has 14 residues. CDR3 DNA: TGTGCCAGCAGACCGACAGGGGACAATCAGCCCCAGCATTTT. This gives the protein CASRPTGDNQPQHF.

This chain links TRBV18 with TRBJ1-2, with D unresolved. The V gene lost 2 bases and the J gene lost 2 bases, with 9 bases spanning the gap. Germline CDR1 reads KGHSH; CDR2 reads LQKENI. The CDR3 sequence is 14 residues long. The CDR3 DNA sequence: TGTGCCAGCTCACCAAACAGCCCGAACTATGGCTACACCTTC. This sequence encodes CASSPNSPNYGYTF.

CDR3 nucleotides: TGTGCCAGCAGCCACGGGCAGGGGAAATACAATGAGCAGTTCTTC. Translating it yields CASSHGQGKYNEQFF. V is TRBV4-2 and J is TRBJ2-1, with D maybe TRBD1 (6 bases). Trimming removed 3 bases from V and 4 bases from J, with 13 bases in between. Germline lookup yields CDR1 LGHNA and CDR2 YNFKEQ. This CDR3 has 15 amino acids.

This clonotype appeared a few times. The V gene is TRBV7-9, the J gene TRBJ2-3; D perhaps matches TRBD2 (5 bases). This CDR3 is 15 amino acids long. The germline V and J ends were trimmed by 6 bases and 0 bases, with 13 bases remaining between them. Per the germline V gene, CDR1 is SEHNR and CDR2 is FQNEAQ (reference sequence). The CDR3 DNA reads TGTGCCAGCAGGTTGGACTTAGCTAGCACAGATACGCAGTATTTT. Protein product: CASRLDLASTDTQYF.

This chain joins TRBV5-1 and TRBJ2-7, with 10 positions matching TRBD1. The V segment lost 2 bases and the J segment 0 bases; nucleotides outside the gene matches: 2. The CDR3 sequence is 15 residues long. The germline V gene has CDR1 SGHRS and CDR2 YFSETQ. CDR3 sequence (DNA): TGCGCCAGCAGCTTACGGACAGGGGGCTCCTACGAGCAGTACTTC. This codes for CASSLRTGGSYEQYF.

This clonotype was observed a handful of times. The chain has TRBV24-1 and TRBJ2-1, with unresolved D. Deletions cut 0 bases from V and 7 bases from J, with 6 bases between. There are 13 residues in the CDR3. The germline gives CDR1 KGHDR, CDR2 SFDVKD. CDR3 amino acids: CATSDLNPNEQFF. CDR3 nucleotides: TGTGCCACCAGTGATTTGAATCCAAATGAGCAGTTCTTC.

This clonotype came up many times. The CDR3 sequence: CASSMDTGLSGYTF. The CDR3 DNA is TGCGCCAGCAGCATGGACACGGGCCTGTCGGGCTACACCTTC. The chain links TRBV5-1 to TRBJ1-2; the D gene is possibly TRBD1 (5 bases). V lost 4 bases and J lost 8, with 18 bases in between. The CDR3 consists of 14 residues. CDR1 is SGHRS and CDR2 is YFSETQ in the germline V gene. Full variable domain (missing parts from reference TRBV5-1 and TRBJ1-2): KAGVTQTPRYLIKTRGQQVTLSCSPISGHRSVSWYQQTPGQGLQFLFEYFSETQRNKGNFPGRFSGRQFSNSRSEMNVSTLELGDSALYLCASSMDTGLSGYTFGSGTRLTVV.

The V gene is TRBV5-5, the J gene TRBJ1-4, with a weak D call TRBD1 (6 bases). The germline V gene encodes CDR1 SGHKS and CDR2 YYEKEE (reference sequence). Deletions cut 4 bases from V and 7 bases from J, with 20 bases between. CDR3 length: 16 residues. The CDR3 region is CASSTAPGAPTEKLFF. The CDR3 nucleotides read TGTGCCAGCAGCACCGCACCAGGGGCGCCTACTGAAAAACTGTTTTTT.

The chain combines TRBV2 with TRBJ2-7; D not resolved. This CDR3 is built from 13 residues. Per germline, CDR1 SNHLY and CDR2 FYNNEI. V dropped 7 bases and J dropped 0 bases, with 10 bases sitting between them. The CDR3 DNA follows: TGTGCCAGCAACCCAAGGACCTCCTACGAGCAGTACTTC. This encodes CASNPRTSYEQYF.